This T cell receptor beta chain emerged from a study of blood T cell repertoires in COVID-19. The ends lost 4 bases at V and 0 bases at J; junction bases unmatched: 2. The germline V gene encodes CDR1 KGHSH and CDR2 LQKENI. The CDR3 runs 14 residues. Regarding this clone: In the same sample, other DNA sequences code for this CDR3.

Libraries were prepared by immunoSEQ multiplex PCR; TCRdb keeps only in-frame clonotypes and omits some of them. This sample has approximately 500,000 clones, with around 89% found just once. The sequenced material came from PBMCs or T cells enriched from blood (not recorded which). The receptor comes from a woman aged 40 to 49 who had recovered from COVID-19. V and J are TRBV18 and TRBJ1-1; 7 nucleotides line up with TRBD1. The CDR3, as DNA: TGTGCCAGCTCACGACAGGGAATGAACACTGAAGCTTTCTTT. Amino acid sequence: CASSRQGMNTEAFF. The complete variable domain, with remaining parts taken from reference TRBV18 and TRBJ1-1, reads NAGVMQNPRHLVRRRGQEARLRCSPMKGHSHVYWYRQLPEEGLKFMVYLQKENIIDESGMPKERFSAEFPKEGPSILRIQQVVRGDSAAYFCASSRQGMNTEAFFGQGTRLTVV.